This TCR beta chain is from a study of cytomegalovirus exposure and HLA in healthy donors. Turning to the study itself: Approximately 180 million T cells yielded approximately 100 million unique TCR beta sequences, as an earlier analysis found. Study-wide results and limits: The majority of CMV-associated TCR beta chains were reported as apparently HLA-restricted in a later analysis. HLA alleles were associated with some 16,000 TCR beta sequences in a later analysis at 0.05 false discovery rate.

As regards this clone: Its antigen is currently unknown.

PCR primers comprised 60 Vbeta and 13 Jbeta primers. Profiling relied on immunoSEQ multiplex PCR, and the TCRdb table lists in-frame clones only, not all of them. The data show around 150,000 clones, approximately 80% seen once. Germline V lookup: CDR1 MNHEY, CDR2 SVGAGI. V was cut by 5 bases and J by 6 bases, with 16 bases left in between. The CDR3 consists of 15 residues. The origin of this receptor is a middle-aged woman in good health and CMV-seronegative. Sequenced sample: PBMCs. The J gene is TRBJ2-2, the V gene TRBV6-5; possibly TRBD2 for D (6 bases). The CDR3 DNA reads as TGTGCCAGCAGTCCGGGACGGAGGGGCGCCGGGGAGCTGTTTTTT. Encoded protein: CASSPGRRGAGELFF.